This entry lists 23 T cell receptor beta chains sequenced from one sample in a study of blood T cell repertoires in COVID-19. Data came from immunoSEQ multiplex PCR; TCRdb stores just in-frame clones and leaves some out. The sample yields approximately 120,000 clones, 75% to 85% seen once. Material for sequencing was peripheral blood. Receptors were obtained from a man older than 75 with acute or convalescent COVID-19.

The CDR3 region is CASSIDRERDYTF. In DNA form, the CDR3 reads TGTGCCAGTAGTATAGATCGCGAGAGAGACTACACCTTC. V usage is TRBV19 and J usage is TRBJ1-2; D gene ambiguous. The CDR3 runs 13 residues. V shed 0 bases and J shed 10 bases, with 12 bases lying between them. Per the germline V gene, CDR1 is LNHDA and CDR2 is SQIVND (reference sequence).

The chain carries TRBV5-4 and TRBJ2-3; D possibly corresponds to TRBD2 (6 bases). CDR1 is SGHNT, CDR2 YYREEE, per germline (reference sequence). V was cut by 0 bases and J by 7 bases, with 6 bases left in between. This CDR3 has 12 amino acids. The DNA of the CDR3 is TGTGCCAGCAGCTTGGGGACTAATACGCAGTATTTT. This sequence encodes CASSLGTNTQYF.

This clone was recorded a few times. The chain joins TRBV10-3 to TRBJ2-2, with 7 bases identical to TRBD1. The CDR3 has 15 amino acids. The ends lost 2 bases at V and 1 base at J; junction bases unmatched: 1. Germline V gives CDR1 ENHRY, CDR2 SYGVKD. The CDR3 nucleotides are TGTGCCATCAGTGAGAGGGACAGGAACACCGGGGAGCTGTTTTTT. This translates into CAISERDRNTGELFF.

This chain joins TRBV6-2 or TRBV6-3 and TRBJ1-5, with a tentative D call TRBD1 (6 bases). The CDR3 spans 18 residues. V was pared by 2 bases and J by 0 bases, with 17 bases between. In germline, CDR1 is MNHEY, CDR2 SVGEGT. CDR3 nucleotides: TGTGCCAGCAGTTACACCGCGGGGGGCGCGTATAGCAATCAGCCCCAGCATTTT. This encodes CASSYTAGGAYSNQPQHF.

The rearrangement uses TRBV18 and TRBJ1-2; 7 bases match TRBD1. CDR3 length: 14 amino acids. CDR1 and CDR2 from the germline V gene are KGHSH and LQKENI. V gave up 4 bases and J gave up 7 bases; unmatched junction bases: 9. CDR3 region: CASSLSTGTPGYTF. CDR3 DNA sequence: TGTGCCAGCTCACTCTCGACAGGGACACCTGGCTACACCTTC.

This clone was detected ten times or more. The chain recombines TRBV5-1 with TRBJ1-1; tentatively, D is TRBD1 (5 bases). This CDR3 has 15 residues. Trimming removed 0 bases at V and 4 bases at J, with 13 bases between. Germline V lookup: CDR1 SGHRS, CDR2 YFSETQ. DNA for the CDR3: TGCGCCAGCAGCTTGGCCTGGGGCTCATCCACTGAAGCTTTCTTT. Its protein is CASSLAWGSSTEAFF.

There are a few counts of this clone. The chain carries TRBV28 and TRBJ1-6, with TRBD1 as a possible D gene (6 bases). CDR1 and CDR2 from the germline V gene are MDHEN and SYDVKM. V lost 3 bases and J lost 5, with 8 bases in between. The CDR3 has 14 amino acids. This chain's CDR3 is CASSFNRDNSPLHF. In DNA, the CDR3 is TGTGCCAGCAGTTTTAACAGGGATAATTCACCCCTCCACTTT.

This rearrangement joins TRBV6-6 to TRBJ2-7, with D possibly being TRBD2 (5 bases). V was clipped by 0 bases and J by 3 bases, with 9 bases between them. The CDR3 runs 14 residues. CDR1 and CDR2 from the germline V gene are MNHNY and SVGAGI (reference sequence). The CDR3: CASSYSSGFYEQYF. The CDR3 DNA is TGTGCCAGCAGTTACTCCTCGGGATTCTACGAGCAGTACTTC.

V and J are TRBV3-1 (or the pseudogene TRBV3-2) and TRBJ2-7; 9 positions match TRBD1. J was trimmed by 0 bases and V by 5 bases; bases with no gene match: 5. CDR3 length: 15 residues. CDR1 LGHDT and CDR2 YNNKEL come from the germline V gene (reference sequence). The CDR3 protein is CASSGGQGNSYEQYF. In DNA, the CDR3 is TGTGCCAGCAGCGGGGGACAGGGTAACTCCTACGAGCAGTACTTC.

V is TRBV29-1 and J is TRBJ1-2, with 9 bases lining up with TRBD1. V was clipped by 6 bases and J by 2 bases; unmatched bases: 10. CDR1 SQVTM and CDR2 ANQGSEA come from the germline V gene. The CDR3 is 15 residues long. CDR3 bases: TGCAGCGTGAGCCCGGCCGGGACAGGGAACTATGGCTACACCTTC. Amino acids: CSVSPAGTGNYGYTF.

This clone has only one observation. The rearrangement uses TRBV6-5 and TRBJ1-1; unclear D gene. The length of the CDR3 is 14 residues. Per germline, CDR1 MNHEY and CDR2 SVGAGI. The germline V and J ends were trimmed by 5 bases and 6 bases, with 16 bases remaining between them. The CDR3 nucleotides read TGTGCCAGCAGTCGAAATCAACAATCCGCTGAAGCTTTCTTT. This codes for CASSRNQQSAEAFF.

V and J are TRBV11-2 and TRBJ2-5; possibly TRBD2 for D (7 bases). V was trimmed by 8 bases and J by 4 bases, leaving 17 bases between them. CDR3 size: 14 residues. CDR1 is SGHAT, CDR2 FQNNGV, per germline. The CDR3 is CASSTEGGRETQYF. DNA for the CDR3: TGTGCCAGCTCCACCGAGGGGGGGCGAGAGACCCAGTACTTC.

CDR3 DNA: TGCGCCAGCAGTGAGGGACAGACGAATCAGCCCCAGCATTTT. It yields the protein CASSEGQTNQPQHF. The chain carries TRBV10-2 and TRBJ1-5; perhaps TRBD1 as D (6 bases). Germline loops: CDR1 WSHSY, CDR2 SAAADI. Trimming took 2 bases from V and 4 from J, leaving 9 bases between them. There are 14 residues in the CDR3.

V usage is TRBV2 and J usage is TRBJ1-6, with D possibly matching TRBD1 (6 bases). Germline CDR1 is SNHLY and CDR2 is FYNNEI. The CDR3 runs to 15 residues. V was clipped by 6 bases and J by 7 bases, with 16 bases between them. The DNA for the CDR3 is TGTGCCAGCAGAGAGTTACAGGGCGGCAATTCACCCCTCCACTTT. Its translation: CASRELQGGNSPLHF.

This chain uses TRBV6-2 or TRBV6-3 with TRBJ1-3, with D tentatively TRBD1 (5 bases). This CDR3 has 16 residues. The germline gives CDR1 MNHEY, CDR2 SVGEGT. Between the trimmed V and J ends, which lost 2 bases and 4 bases, there was a span of 15 bases. CDR3 bases: TGTGCCAGCAGTTACAGCGGGACTCCCAAAGGAAACACCATATATTTT. It specifies CASSYSGTPKGNTIYF.

This clone was detected only once. The chain has TRBV25-1 and TRBJ1-4; D not resolved. V was clipped by 6 bases and J by 3 bases, with 8 bases between them. CDR1 is MGHDK, CDR2 SYGVNS, per germline. The CDR3 runs 13 residues. The chain's CDR3 is CASRSTSNEKLFF. CDR3 nucleotide sequence: TGTGCCAGCAGAAGTACATCTAATGAAAAACTGTTTTTT. Using reference TRBV25-1 and TRBJ1-4 for the parts outside the CDR3, the full variable domain is EADIYQTPRYLVIGTGKKITLECSQTMGHDKMYWYQQDPGMELHLIHYSYGVNSTEKGDLSSESTVSRIRTEHFPLTLESARPSHTSQYLCASRSTSNEKLFFGSGTQLSVL.

This clone was counted between two and nine times. The V call is TRBV10-3, the J call TRBJ2-7, with D perhaps TRBD2 (5 bases). The CDR3 consists of 14 residues. Germline V gene lookup returns CDR1 ENHRY and CDR2 SYGVKD. Trimming shortened V by 2 bases and J by 7 bases, and 15 bases separated the two germline ends. CDR3 residues: CAISERLAVGEQYF. The CDR3 bases are TGTGCCATCAGTGAGCGGCTAGCCGTGGGGGAGCAGTACTTC.

V and J are TRBV5-1 and TRBJ1-4, with TRBD1 matching over 9 bases. The CDR3 covers 16 residues. With V trimmed by 4 bases and J by 0 bases, 4 bases remained unmatched. Per the germline V gene, CDR1 is SGHRS and CDR2 is YFSETQ. CDR3 residues: CASSLRTGATNEKLFF. The CDR3 DNA reads as TGCGCCAGCAGCCTTCGGACAGGGGCAACTAATGAAAAACTGTTTTTT.

V usage is TRBV5-1 and J usage is TRBJ2-7; TRBD1 matches 9 bases. Germline CDR1 reads SGHRS; CDR2 reads YFSETQ. Unmatched junction bases numbered 10, after V lost 4 bases and J lost 5 bases. The CDR3 is 15 amino acids. The CDR3 DNA is TGCGCCAGCAGCAGCCCGGGACAGGGTTTCGACGAGCAGTACTTC. Translated, it gives CASSSPGQGFDEQYF.

The table lists this clone with a few counts. The rearrangement joins TRBV28 to TRBJ1-4; no clear D. Trimming stripped 2 bases from V and 8 bases from J, with 15 bases between. Per germline, CDR1 MDHEN and CDR2 SYDVKM. This CDR3 contains 15 residues. The CDR3 is CASSLLGGLREKLFF. In DNA form, the CDR3 reads TGTGCCAGCAGTTTACTGGGAGGGCTGAGGGAAAAACTGTTTTTT.

The chain employs TRBV27 and TRBJ2-2; D uncertain. In germline, CDR1 is MNHEY, CDR2 SMNVEV (reference sequence). The CDR3 sequence is 12 residues long. The V gene lost 3 bases and the J gene lost 6 bases, with 5 bases spanning the gap. Here the CDR3 reads CASSFSAGELFF. The CDR3 DNA reads TGTGCCAGCAGTTTCTCCGCCGGGGAGCTGTTTTTT.

The chain has TRBV18 and TRBJ1-5; D gene unclear. Trimming stripped 3 bases from V and 0 bases from J, with 6 bases between. This CDR3 has 14 residues. The germline V gene encodes CDR1 KGHSH and CDR2 LQKENI. As DNA, the CDR3 is TGTGCCAGCTCACCGTCAGATAGCAATCAGCCCCAGCATTTT. Amino acids: CASSPSDSNQPQHF.

The V gene is TRBV19, the J gene TRBJ1-5; D ambiguous. CDR1 LNHDA and CDR2 SQIVND come from the germline V gene (reference sequence). The CDR3 has 14 amino acids. Between the trimmed V and J ends, which lost 5 bases and 10 bases, there was a span of 18 bases. This CDR3 reads CASSEVAGGGPQHF. CDR3 nucleotides: TGTGCCAGTAGTGAGGTAGCAGGCGGAGGCCCCCAGCATTTT. The whole variable domain, filled in from reference TRBV19 and TRBJ1-5, reads DGGITQSPKYLFRKEGQNVTLSCEQNLNHDAMYWYRQDPGQGLRLIYYSQIVNDFQKGDIAEGYSVSREKKESFPLTVTSAQKNPTAFYLCASSEVAGGGPQHFGDGTRLSIL.